The clone carrying this TCR beta chain was found a few times. The protocol was immunoSEQ multiplex PCR, while the TCRdb copy is restricted to in-frame clones and leaves out a portion. This sample has under 45,000 clones, with 80% found just once. The data were taken from a study of blood T cell repertoires in COVID-19. The CDR3 extends over 14 amino acids. The ends were cut back, 5 bases at V and 5 bases at J, with 15 bases in the middle. Germline V CDR1 and CDR2: ENHRY, SYGVKD. This chain links TRBV10-3 with TRBJ2-5, with D possibly TRBD2 on 5 matching bases. The sequenced sample was peripheral blood. The sequence was collected from a man aged 80 or over with acute or convalescent COVID-19. CDR3 region: CAISPSSVDETQYF. The CDR3 DNA is TGTGCCATCAGTCCCAGTAGCGTGGATGAGACCCAGTACTTC.